The sequence of this T cell receptor (beta chain) was determined in a study of cytomegalovirus exposure and HLA in healthy donors. Across the study: Approximately 190 million T cells yielded 120 million or so unique TCR beta sequences, as an earlier analysis found.

Study conclusions and caveats: Reports described diagnosis of cytomegalovirus status by the classifier as highly specific and sensitive.

Primers for the PCR totalled 60 Vbeta and 13 Jbeta. Data came from immunoSEQ multiplex PCR; TCRdb stores just in-frame clones and leaves some out. Of 110,000 to 150,000 clones listed, about four fifths are singletons. V dropped 1 base and J dropped 5; count of bases not matched to a gene: 15. Germline CDR1 SEHNR, CDR2 FQNEAQ (reference sequence). The CDR3 spans 18 residues. In this sample, this clone turned up a few times. Its specificity is not known. The source is a man between 40 and 49 years old in good health and CMV-seronegative. The gene calls are TRBV7-9 and TRBJ1-1, with 8 nucleotides matching TRBD1. Sequences were obtained from PBMCs. The CDR3 region is CASSLEGGRGPSWTEAFF. CDR3 sequence (DNA): TGTGCCAGCAGCTTAGAAGGCGGCAGGGGGCCCTCTTGGACTGAAGCTTTCTTT.